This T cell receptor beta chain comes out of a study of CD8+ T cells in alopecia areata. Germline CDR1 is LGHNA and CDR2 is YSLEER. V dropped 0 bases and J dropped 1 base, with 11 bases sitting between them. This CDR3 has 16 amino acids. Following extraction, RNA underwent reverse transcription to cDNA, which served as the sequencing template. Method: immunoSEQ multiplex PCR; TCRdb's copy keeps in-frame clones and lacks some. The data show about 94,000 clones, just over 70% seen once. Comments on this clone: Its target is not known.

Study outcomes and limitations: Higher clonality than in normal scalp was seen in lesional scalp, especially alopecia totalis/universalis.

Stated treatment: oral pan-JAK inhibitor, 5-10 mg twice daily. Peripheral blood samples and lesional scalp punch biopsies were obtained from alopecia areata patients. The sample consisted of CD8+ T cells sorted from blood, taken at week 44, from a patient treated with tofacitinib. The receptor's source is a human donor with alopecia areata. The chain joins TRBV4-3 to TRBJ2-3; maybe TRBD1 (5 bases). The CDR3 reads CASSQDRRGGTDTQYF. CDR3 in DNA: TGCGCCAGCAGCCAAGATCGAAGGGGCGGCACAGATACGCAGTATTTT.